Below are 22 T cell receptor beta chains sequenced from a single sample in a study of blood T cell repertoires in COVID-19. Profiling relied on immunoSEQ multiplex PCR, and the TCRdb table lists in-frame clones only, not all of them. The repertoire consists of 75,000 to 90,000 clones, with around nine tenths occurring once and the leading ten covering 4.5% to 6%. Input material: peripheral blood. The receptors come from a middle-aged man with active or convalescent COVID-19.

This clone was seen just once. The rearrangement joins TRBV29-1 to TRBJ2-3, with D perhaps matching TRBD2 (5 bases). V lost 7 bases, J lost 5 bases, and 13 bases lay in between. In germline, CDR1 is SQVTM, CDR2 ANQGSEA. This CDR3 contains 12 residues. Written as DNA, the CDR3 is TGCAGCGCAGGTTCCGAGGGAGATACGCAGTATTTT. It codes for CSAGSEGDTQYF.

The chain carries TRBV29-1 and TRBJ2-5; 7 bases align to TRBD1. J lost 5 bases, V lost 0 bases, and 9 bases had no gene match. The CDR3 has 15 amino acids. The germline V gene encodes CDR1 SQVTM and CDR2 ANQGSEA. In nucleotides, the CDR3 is TGCAGCGTTGAAGAAGGGACAGTCCAGGGGGAGACCCAGTACTTC. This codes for CSVEEGTVQGETQYF.

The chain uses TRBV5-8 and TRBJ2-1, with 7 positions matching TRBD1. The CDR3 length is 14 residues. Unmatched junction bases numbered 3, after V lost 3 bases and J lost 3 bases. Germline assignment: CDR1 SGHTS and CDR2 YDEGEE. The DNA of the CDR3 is TGTGCCAGCAGCTCTGGGACAGTCTACAATGAGCAGTTCTTC. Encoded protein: CASSSGTVYNEQFF.

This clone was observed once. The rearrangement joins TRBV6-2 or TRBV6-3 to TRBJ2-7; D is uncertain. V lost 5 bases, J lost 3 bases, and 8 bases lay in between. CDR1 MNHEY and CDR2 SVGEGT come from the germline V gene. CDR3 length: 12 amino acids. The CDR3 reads CASSGYSYEQYV. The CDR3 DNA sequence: TGTGCCAGCAGTGGTTACAGCTACGAGCAGTACGTC.

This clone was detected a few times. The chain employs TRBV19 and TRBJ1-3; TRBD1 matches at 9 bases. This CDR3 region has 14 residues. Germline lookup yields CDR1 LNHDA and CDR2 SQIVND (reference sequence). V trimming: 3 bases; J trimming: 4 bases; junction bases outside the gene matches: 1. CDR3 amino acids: CASSIGTGGNTIYF. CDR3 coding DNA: TGTGCCAGTAGTATTGGGACAGGGGGAAACACCATATATTTT.

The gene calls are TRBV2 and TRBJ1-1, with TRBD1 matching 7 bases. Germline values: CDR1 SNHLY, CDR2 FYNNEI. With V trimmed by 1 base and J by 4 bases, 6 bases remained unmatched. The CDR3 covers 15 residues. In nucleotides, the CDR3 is TGTGCCAGCAGTGAAGAGGACAGGTACGGCACTGAAGCTTTCTTT. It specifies CASSEEDRYGTEAFF.

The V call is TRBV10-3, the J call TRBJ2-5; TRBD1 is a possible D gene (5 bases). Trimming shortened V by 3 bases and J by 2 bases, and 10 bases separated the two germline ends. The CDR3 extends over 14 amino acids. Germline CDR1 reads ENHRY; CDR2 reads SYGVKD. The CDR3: CAISDGAVQETQYF. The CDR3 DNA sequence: TGTGCCATCAGTGATGGGGCGGTACAAGAGACCCAGTACTTC.

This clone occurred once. CDR3 bases: TGTGCCAGCAGCTTGATCGGGAGATACGAGCAGTACTTC. Translating it yields CASSLIGRYEQYF. J is TRBJ2-7 and V is TRBV5-4, with TRBD2 as a possible D gene (6 bases). This CDR3 region has 13 residues. The germline V gene has CDR1 SGHNT and CDR2 YYREEE (reference sequence). The germline V and J ends were trimmed by 1 base and 4 bases, with 9 bases remaining between them.

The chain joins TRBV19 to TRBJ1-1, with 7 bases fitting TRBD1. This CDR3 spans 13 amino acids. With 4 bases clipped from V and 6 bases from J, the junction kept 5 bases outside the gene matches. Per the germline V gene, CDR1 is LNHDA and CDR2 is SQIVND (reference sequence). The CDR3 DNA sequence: TGTGCCAGTAGTACTACAGGGGTGGCTGAAGCTTTCTTT. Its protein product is CASSTTGVAEAFF.

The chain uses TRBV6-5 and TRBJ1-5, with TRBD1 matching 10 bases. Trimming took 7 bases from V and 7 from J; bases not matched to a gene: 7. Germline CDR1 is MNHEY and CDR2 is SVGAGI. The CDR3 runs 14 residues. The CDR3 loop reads CASTTRTGGQPQHF. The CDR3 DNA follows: TGTGCCAGCACGACCCGGACAGGGGGGCAGCCCCAGCATTTT.

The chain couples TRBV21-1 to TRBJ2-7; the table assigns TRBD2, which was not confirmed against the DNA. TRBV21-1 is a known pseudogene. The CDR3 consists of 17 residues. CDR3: CASSKAPPRPYTYEQYF. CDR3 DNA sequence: TGTGCCAGCAGCAAAGCCCCCCCACGTCCCTATACCTACGAGCAGTACTTC.

This chain's CDR3 is CASSFRGMTGSETQYF. The CDR3 nucleotides read TGTGCCAGCAGCTTTCGGGGCATGACAGGGTCAGAGACCCAGTACTTC. V and J are TRBV7-2 and TRBJ2-5, with 7 nucleotides matching TRBD1. The CDR3 is 16 residues long. Germline V gives CDR1 SGHTA, CDR2 FQGNSA. Germline trimming cut 3 bases from V and 4 bases from J; bases unmatched to any gene: 11.

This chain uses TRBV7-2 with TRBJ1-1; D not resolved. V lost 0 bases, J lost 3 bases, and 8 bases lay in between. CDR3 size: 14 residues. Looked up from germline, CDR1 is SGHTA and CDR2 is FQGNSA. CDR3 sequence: CASSLATVYTEAFF. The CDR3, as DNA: TGTGCCAGCAGCTTAGCAACGGTCTACACTGAAGCTTTCTTT.

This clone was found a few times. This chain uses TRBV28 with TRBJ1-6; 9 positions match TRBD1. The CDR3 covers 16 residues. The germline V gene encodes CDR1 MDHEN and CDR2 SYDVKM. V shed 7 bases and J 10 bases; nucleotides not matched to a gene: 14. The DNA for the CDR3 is TGTGCCAGCATTGGGGACAGGGTCGGTAGAGGGTCACCCCTCCACTTT. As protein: CASIGDRVGRGSPLHF. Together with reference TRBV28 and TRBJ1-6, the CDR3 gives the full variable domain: DVKVTQSSRYLVKRTGEKVFLECVQDMDHENMFWYRQDPGLGLRLIYFSYDVKMKEKGDIPEGYSVSREKKERFSLILESASTNQTSMYLCASIGDRVGRGSPLHFGNGTRLTVT.

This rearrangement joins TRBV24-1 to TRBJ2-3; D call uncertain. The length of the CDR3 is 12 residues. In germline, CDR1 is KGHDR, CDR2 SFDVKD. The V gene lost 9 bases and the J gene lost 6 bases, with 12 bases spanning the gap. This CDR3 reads CATSGFQDTQYF. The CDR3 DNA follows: TGTGCCACCTCTGGTTTTCAGGATACGCAGTATTTT.

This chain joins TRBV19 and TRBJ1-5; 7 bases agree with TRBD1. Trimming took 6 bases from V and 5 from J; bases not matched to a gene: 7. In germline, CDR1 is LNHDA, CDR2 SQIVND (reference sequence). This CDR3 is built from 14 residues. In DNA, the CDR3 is TGTGCCAGTAGCCCTGGACAGGCTGATCAGCCCCAGCATTTT. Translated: CASSPGQADQPQHF.

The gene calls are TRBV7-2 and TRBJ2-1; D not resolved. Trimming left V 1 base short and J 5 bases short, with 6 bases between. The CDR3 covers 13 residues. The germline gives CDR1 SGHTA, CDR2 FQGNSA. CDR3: CASSLGLHNEQFF. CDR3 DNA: TGTGCCAGCAGCTTAGGGCTCCACAATGAGCAGTTCTTC.

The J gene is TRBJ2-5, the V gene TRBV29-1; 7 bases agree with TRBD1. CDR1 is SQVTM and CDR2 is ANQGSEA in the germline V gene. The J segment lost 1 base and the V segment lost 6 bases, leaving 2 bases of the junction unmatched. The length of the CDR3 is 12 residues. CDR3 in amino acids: CSVTGTQETQYF. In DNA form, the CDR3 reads TGCAGCGTGACAGGGACCCAAGAGACCCAGTACTTC.

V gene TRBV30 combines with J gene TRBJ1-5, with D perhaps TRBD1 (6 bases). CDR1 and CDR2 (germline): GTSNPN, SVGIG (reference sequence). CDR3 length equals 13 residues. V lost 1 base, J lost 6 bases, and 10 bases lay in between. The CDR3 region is CAWSGGGGQPQHF. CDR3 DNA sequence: TGTGCCTGGAGTGGGGGGGGCGGTCAGCCCCAGCATTTT.

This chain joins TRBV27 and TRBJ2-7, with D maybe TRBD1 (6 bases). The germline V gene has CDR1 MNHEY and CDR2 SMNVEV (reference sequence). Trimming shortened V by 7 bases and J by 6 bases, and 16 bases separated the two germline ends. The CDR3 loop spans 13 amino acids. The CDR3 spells CASTPGDIREQYF. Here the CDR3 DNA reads TGTGCCAGCACCCCTGGGGACATCCGCGAGCAGTACTTC.

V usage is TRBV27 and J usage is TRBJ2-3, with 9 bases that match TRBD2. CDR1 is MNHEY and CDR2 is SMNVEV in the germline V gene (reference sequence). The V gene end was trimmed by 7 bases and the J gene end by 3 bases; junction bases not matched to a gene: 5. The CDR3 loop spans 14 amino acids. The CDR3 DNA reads TGTGCCAGCAAGGAGGGACTAGCAACAGATACGCAGTATTTT. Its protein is CASKEGLATDTQYF.

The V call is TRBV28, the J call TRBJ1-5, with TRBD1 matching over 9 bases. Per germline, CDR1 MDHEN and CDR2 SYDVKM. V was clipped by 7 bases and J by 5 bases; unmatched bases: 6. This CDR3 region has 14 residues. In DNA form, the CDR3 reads TGTGCCAGCACCTCGGGACAGGGTTATCAGCCCCAGCATTTT. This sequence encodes CASTSGQGYQPQHF.